Each of the 4 T cell receptor beta chains below was sequenced from the same sample in a study of cytomegalovirus exposure and HLA in healthy donors. Amplification used 60 Vbeta primers and 13 Jbeta primers. The assay was immunoSEQ multiplex PCR, and TCRdb's table has in-frame clones only and misses some. The table records under 200,000 clones, over 75% of them present only once. The sequenced sample consisted of PBMCs. Receptor source: a woman aged 45-59 years in good health and CMV-seropositive.

The chain combines TRBV6-1 with TRBJ1-1; no reliable D call. V lost 2 bases and J 1 base, leaving 5 bases between the germline ends. CDR1 and CDR2 (germline): MNHNS, SASEGT. CDR3 length: 13 amino acids. CDR3 residues: CASSEPGNTEAFF. The CDR3 DNA follows: TGTGCCAGCAGTGAACCGGGGAACACTGAAGCTTTCTTT.

The chain joins TRBV5-4 to TRBJ2-5; 12 bases agree with TRBD2. The last part of the DNA fits TRBJ2-7 better; the J call may be wrong. Looked up from germline, CDR1 is SGHNT and CDR2 is YYREEE (reference sequence). The CDR3 has 15 amino acids. CDR3 sequence: CASSSPSGRAAEQYF. CDR3 DNA sequence: TGTGCCAGCAGCTCTCCTAGCGGGAGGGCCGCCGAGCAGTACTTC.

The chain employs TRBV19 and TRBJ1-1, with TRBD1 identical over 8 bases. CDR1 is LNHDA, CDR2 SQIVND, per germline (reference sequence). With V trimmed by 6 bases and J by 5 bases, 14 bases remained unmatched. CDR3 length equals 16 residues. The CDR3 DNA follows: TGTGCCAGTAGGCTCAACGGTGCTACAGGGGGTACTGAAGCTTTCTTT. Translated, it gives CASRLNGATGGTEAFF.

This clone was counted a few times. The chain joins TRBV19 to TRBJ1-5, with D perhaps TRBD1 (5 bases). CDR1 is LNHDA and CDR2 is SQIVND in the germline V gene (reference sequence). V lost 4 bases and J lost 0, with 10 bases in between. The CDR3 runs 15 residues. This CDR3 reads CASSRGLLSNQPQHF. Written as DNA, the CDR3 is TGTGCCAGTAGTAGGGGACTCCTTAGCAATCAGCCCCAGCATTTT.